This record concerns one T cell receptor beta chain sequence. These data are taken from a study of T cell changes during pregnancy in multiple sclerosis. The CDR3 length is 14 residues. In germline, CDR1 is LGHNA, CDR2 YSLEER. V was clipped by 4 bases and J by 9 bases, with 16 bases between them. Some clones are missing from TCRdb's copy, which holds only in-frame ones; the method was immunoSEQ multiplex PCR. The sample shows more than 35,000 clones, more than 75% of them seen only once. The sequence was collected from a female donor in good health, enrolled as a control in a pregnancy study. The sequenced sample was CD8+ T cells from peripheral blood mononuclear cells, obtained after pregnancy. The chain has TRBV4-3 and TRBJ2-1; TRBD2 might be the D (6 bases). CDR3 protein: CASSRARSAGEQFF. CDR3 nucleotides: TGCGCCAGCAGCCGAGCCCGATCAGCGGGTGAGCAGTTCTTC.